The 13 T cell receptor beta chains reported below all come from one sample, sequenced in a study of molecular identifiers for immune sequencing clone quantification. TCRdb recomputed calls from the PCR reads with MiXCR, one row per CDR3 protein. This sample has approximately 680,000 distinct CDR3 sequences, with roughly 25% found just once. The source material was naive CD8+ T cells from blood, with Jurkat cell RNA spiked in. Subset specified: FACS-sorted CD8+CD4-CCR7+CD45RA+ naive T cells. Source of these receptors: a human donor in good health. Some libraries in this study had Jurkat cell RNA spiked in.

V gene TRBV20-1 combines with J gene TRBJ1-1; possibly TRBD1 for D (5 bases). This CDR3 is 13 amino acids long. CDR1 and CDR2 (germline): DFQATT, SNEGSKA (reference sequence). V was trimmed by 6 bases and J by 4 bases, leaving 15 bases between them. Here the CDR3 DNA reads TGCAGTGCCAGACCAGGTAGGGGCACTGAAGCTTTCTTT. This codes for CSARPGRGTEAFF.

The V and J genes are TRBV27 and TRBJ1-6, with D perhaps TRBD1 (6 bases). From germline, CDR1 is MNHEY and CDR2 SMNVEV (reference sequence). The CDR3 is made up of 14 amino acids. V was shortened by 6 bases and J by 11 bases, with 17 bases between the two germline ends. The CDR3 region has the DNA TGTGCCAGCAGAGGGGGGTGGTTGTACCCACCCCTCCACTTT. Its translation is CASRGGWLYPPLHF.

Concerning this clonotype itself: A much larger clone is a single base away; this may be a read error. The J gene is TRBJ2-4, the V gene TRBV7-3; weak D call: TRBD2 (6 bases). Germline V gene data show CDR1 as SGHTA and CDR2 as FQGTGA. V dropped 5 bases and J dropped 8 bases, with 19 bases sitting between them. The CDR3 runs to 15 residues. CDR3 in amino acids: CASSGGVEVGDIQYF. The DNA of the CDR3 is TGTGCCAGCAGCGGAGGGGTAGAGGTTGGAGACATTCAGTACTTC.

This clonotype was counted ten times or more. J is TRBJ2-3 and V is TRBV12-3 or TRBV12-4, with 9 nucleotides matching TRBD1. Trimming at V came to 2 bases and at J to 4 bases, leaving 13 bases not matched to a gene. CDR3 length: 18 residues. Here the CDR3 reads CASSLTGTGPGVPDTQYF. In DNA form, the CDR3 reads TGTGCCAGCAGTTTAACTGGGACAGGGCCCGGGGTCCCAGATACGCAGTATTTT.

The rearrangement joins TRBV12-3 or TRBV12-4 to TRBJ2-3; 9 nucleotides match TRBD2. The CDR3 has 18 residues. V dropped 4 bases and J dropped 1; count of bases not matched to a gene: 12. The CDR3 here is CASSSPDPPSGGTDTQYF. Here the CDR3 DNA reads TGTGCCAGCAGTTCCCCCGATCCCCCTAGCGGGGGCACAGATACGCAGTATTTT.

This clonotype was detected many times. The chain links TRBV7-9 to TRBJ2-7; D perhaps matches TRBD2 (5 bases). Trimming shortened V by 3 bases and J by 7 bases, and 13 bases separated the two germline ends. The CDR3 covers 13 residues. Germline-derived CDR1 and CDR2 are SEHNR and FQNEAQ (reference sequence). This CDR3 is CASSLEEPLEQYF. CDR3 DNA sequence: TGTGCCAGCAGCTTGGAGGAACCCTTGGAGCAGTACTTC. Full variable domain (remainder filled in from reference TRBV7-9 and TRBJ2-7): DTGVSQNPRHKITKRGQNVTFRCDPISEHNRLYWYRQTLGQGPEFLTYFQNEAQLEKSRLLSDRFSAERPKGSFSTLEIQRTEQGDSAMYLCASSLEEPLEQYFGPGTRLTVT.

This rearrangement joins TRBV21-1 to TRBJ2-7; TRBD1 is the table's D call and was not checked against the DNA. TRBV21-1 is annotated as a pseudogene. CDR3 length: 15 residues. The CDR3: CASSKGRDRLYEQYF. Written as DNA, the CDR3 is TGTGCCAGCAGCAAAGGAAGGGACCGTTTATACGAGCAGTACTTC.

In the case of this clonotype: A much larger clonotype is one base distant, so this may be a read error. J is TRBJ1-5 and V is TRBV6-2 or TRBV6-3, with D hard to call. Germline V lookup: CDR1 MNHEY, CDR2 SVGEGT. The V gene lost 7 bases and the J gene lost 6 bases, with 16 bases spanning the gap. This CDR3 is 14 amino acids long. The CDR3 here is CASTWPGFAQPQHF. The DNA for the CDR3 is TGTGCCAGCACTTGGCCGGGCTTTGCTCAGCCCCAGCATTTT.

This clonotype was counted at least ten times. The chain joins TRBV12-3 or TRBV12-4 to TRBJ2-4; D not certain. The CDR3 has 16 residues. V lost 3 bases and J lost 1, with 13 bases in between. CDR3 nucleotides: TGTGCCAGCAGTTTTTCTGGGGATAGGGCCAAAAACATTCAGTACTTC. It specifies CASSFSGDRAKNIQYF.

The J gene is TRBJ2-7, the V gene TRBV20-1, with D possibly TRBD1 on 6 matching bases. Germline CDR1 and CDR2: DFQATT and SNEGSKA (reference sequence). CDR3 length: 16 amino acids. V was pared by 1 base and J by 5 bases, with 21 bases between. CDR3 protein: CSARGDAGAPGDEQYF. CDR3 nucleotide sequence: TGCAGTGCTAGAGGGGATGCAGGGGCGCCCGGGGACGAGCAGTACTTC.

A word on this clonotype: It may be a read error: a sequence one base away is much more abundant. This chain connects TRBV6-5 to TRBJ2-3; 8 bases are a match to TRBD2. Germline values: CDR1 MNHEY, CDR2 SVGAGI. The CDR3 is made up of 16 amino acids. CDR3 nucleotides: TGTGCCAGCAGTACCGGGACTAGGGGTGGCACAGATACGCTGTATTTT. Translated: CASSTGTRGGTDTLYF.

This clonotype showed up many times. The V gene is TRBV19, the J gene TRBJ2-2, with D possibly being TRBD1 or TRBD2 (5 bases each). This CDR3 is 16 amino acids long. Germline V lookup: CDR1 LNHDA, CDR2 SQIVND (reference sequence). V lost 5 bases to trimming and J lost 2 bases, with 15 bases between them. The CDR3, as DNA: TGTGCCAGTAGTGTGGTCCGGGACGGCAACACCGGGGAGCTGTTTTTT. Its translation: CASSVVRDGNTGELFF.

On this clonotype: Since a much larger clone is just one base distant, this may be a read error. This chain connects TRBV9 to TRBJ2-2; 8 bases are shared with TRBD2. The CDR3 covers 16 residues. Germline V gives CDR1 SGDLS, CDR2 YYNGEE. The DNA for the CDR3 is TGTGCCAGCAGCCGGACGGGAGGGCCGCGCACCGGGGAGCAGTTTTTT. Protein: CASSRTGGPRTGEQFF.